This T cell receptor beta chain was sequenced during a study of STAT3 mutations in large granular lymphocyte leukemia. Study outcomes and limitations: Every T-LGLL patient had at least one immunodominant TCRbeta clonotype.

Assay: immunoSEQ multiplex PCR; the TCRdb copy retains only in-frame clones and omits some. The table lists tens of thousands of clones, 80% to 85% of them singletons, with approximately 0.43% in the top ten. This clone was seen once. The antigen is unknown. With 1 base removed from V and 2 bases from J, the gap between germline ends came to 8 bases. Germline CDR1 reads SGHAT; CDR2 reads FQNNGV. This CDR3 contains 14 residues. The sequencing sample was made of PBMCs. This TCR was recovered from a human donor with T large granular lymphocyte leukemia. Some clones in this sample may be carry-over from other donors' samples. The rearrangement links TRBV11-2 to TRBJ1-2; D perhaps matches TRBD1 (5 bases). In DNA, the CDR3 is TGTGCCAGCAGCTTAGGGGGGGGAAACTATGGCTACACCTTC. It yields the protein CASSLGGGNYGYTF.